This T cell receptor (beta chain) was recovered during a study of blood T cell repertoires in COVID-19. Study in general: Sample material is recorded as cDNA or gDNA derived from T cells, B-cell-depleted T cells, or PBMCs.

Across 20 to 25 US areas, participants ranged in age from roughly 18 to 95 years. In assigning cohorts, the study relied on participant-reported clinical history. Authors' processing steps: Amplification from reference gene primers served as the basis for estimated nucleated cell counts. Generated by immunoSEQ multiplex PCR, the TCRdb table keeps only in-frame clones and is missing some. V and J calls and clone size are as listed in that table; D and trimming were resolved from the DNA. Of a few hundred thousand clones in the sample, less than 95% were seen once. V was pared by 2 bases and J by 8 bases, with 8 bases of the junction left unmatched. CDR3 length equals 16 residues. Per the germline V gene, CDR1 is SGHRS and CDR2 is YFSETQ.

This rearrangement joins TRBV5-1 to TRBJ1-6; 9 positions agree with TRBD1. The specimen was PBMCs or T cells enriched from blood (not recorded which). The TCR sequence derives from a man younger than 30 who had recovered from COVID-19. The CDR3 spells CASSLPEGQGHSPLHF. DNA for the CDR3: TGCGCCAGCAGCTTACCTGAGGGACAGGGCCATTCACCCCTCCACTTT.